The 23 T cell receptor beta chains listed next were all sequenced from one sample in a study of CD8 T cells in ankylosing spondylitis. TCRdb independently ran MiXCR on the 5' RACE reads; one entry per CDR3 protein. The profile covers some 130,000 distinct CDR3 sequences, with approximately 15% appearing a single time and 2.5% to 3% taken by the ten largest. The sequencing input was blood, either unsorted or a sorted T cell fraction (not recorded which). The receptors derive from a female donor with ankylosing spondylitis or in good health (not recorded which).

V is TRBV4-2 and J is TRBJ2-1; D is uncertain. The V gene's germline CDR1 is LGHNA and CDR2 YNFKEQ. Trimming stripped 1 base from V and 7 bases from J, with 11 bases between. The CDR3 length is 14 residues. The CDR3 nucleotides are TGTGCCAGCAGCCAAGTTGGGTCTGGGAATGAGCAGTTCTTC. This sequence encodes CASSQVGSGNEQFF.

The rearrangement joins TRBV6-2 or TRBV6-3 to TRBJ2-3, with 12 bases matching TRBD2. Germline V gene data show CDR1 as MNHEY and CDR2 as SVGEGT. V lost 5 bases, J lost 0 bases, and 12 bases stayed unmatched. This CDR3 region has 19 residues. CDR3 loop: CASSAFFSGTSGSTDTQYF. The CDR3 DNA reads as TGTGCCAGCAGTGCCTTCTTCTCCGGGACTAGCGGGAGCACAGATACGCAGTATTTT.

The V and J genes are TRBV2 and TRBJ2-5; D perhaps matches TRBD1 (6 bases). Germline CDR1 SNHLY, CDR2 FYNNEI. The CDR3 sequence is 16 residues long. V gave up 10 bases and J gave up 4 bases, with 25 bases separating them. For the CDR3, the DNA is TGTGCCACTTCCCCAAGCCCAGGCCGCAGGGGAGAGACCCAGTACTTC. Translating it yields CATSPSPGRRGETQYF.

This clonotype was recorded a few times. This rearrangement joins TRBV7-2 to TRBJ2-5; TRBD2 is a possible D gene (5 bases). The germline CDR1 and CDR2 sequences are SGHTA and FQGNSA. Trimming pared 2 bases from V and 5 bases from J, leaving 9 bases between. The CDR3 has 13 amino acids. In DNA form, the CDR3 reads TGTGCCAGCAGCTTAAGACTACGGGAGACCCAGTACTTC. Its translation: CASSLRLRETQYF.

This clonotype has a count of ten or more. The genes are TRBV12-3 or TRBV12-4 and TRBJ2-3, with 12 bases matching TRBD2. The CDR3 length is 16 residues. The J segment lost 3 bases and the V segment lost 4 bases, leaving 5 bases of the junction unmatched. The CDR3 DNA sequence: TGTGCCAGCAGTTCCCGGACTAGCGGGAAGACAGATACGCAGTATTTT. Its protein product is CASSSRTSGKTDTQYF.

The chain recombines TRBV20-1 with TRBJ1-2, with TRBD1 matching over 8 bases. V shed 2 bases and J 8 bases; nucleotides not matched to a gene: 10. Germline V gene lookup returns CDR1 DFQATT and CDR2 SNEGSKA (reference sequence). This CDR3 is 14 amino acids long. The CDR3 nucleotides read TGCAGTGCTAGAATTTCGGACAGGGCTGAGGGCTACACCTTC. Translated, it gives CSARISDRAEGYTF.

This clonotype appeared many times. V is TRBV5-1 and J is TRBJ1-5; TRBD1 might be the D (5 bases). CDR1 and CDR2 (germline): SGHRS, YFSETQ. V was clipped by 7 bases and J by 5 bases, with 13 bases between them. The CDR3 runs to 13 residues. The CDR3: CASAAGPDQPQHF. CDR3 coding DNA: TGCGCCAGCGCGGCGGGGCCTGATCAGCCCCAGCATTTT.

The V and J genes are TRBV5-1 and TRBJ2-1; TRBD2 aligns across 8 bases. Germline V CDR1 and CDR2: SGHRS, YFSETQ. The junction had 12 bases not matched to a gene; V was cut back by 3 bases and J by 7 bases. The CDR3 runs to 16 residues. Written as DNA, the CDR3 is TGCGCCAGCAGCTCCTCCCGACTAGCGATTGAGAATGAGCAGTTCTTC. Translated: CASSSSRLAIENEQFF.

This clonotype was found many times. The chain uses TRBV12-3 or TRBV12-4 and TRBJ1-3, with 8 nucleotides matching TRBD1. The CDR3 is 16 residues long. The V and J ends lost 5 bases and 0 bases, in that order; junction bases with no gene match: 6. This CDR3 reads CASSPRQGLSGNTIYF. CDR3 sequence (DNA): TGTGCCAGCAGTCCCCGACAGGGGCTCTCTGGAAACACCATATATTTT.

This clonotype was counted a few times. The V gene is TRBV5-6, the J gene TRBJ2-4; TRBD2 aligns across 11 bases. Unmatched junction bases numbered 10, after V lost 1 base and J lost 7 bases. Germline V gene lookup returns CDR1 SGHDT and CDR2 YYEEEE. The CDR3 loop spans 17 amino acids. CDR3 sequence: CASSLIGLIAGGNIQYF. The CDR3 DNA reads as TGTGCCAGCAGCTTGATTGGTCTTATAGCGGGAGGGAACATTCAGTACTTC.

This clonotype appeared once. A read error may produce the germline difference seen at one junction end. The CDR3 DNA follows: TGCAGTGCTAGATTCCACCAAGCGACCCAGTACTTC. This sequence encodes CSARFHQATQYF. V is TRBV20-1 and J is TRBJ2-5; D not resolved. Per the germline V gene, CDR1 is DFQATT and CDR2 is SNEGSKA (reference sequence). CDR3 length: 12 amino acids.

This rearrangement joins TRBV5-1 to TRBJ2-7; D not resolved. V was cut by 4 bases and J by 0 bases, with 8 bases left in between. Germline V gene data show CDR1 as SGHRS and CDR2 as YFSETQ. The CDR3 is 13 residues long. CDR3 nucleotide sequence: TGCGCCAGCAGCGTAGGTTCCTCCTACGAGCAGTACTTC. Amino acid sequence: CASSVGSSYEQYF.

This clonotype was counted a few times. The rearrangement uses TRBV20-1 and TRBJ1-6; D is possibly TRBD1 (5 bases). Germline V gene lookup returns CDR1 DFQATT and CDR2 SNEGSKA (reference sequence). The CDR3 is made up of 14 amino acids. V shed 4 bases and J shed 5 bases, with 12 bases lying between them. The CDR3 reads CSAIRDRDNSPLHF. The CDR3 region has the DNA TGCAGTGCTATACGAGACAGAGATAATTCACCCCTCCACTTT.

With regard to this clonotype: A read error may explain this, as a much larger clone is one base away. This rearrangement joins TRBV6-1 to TRBJ2-7, with D possibly TRBD1 on 6 matching bases. Per the germline V gene, CDR1 is MNHNS and CDR2 is SASEGT. This CDR3 comprises 13 residues. The ends were cut back, 10 bases at V and 4 bases at J, with 17 bases in the middle. This CDR3 reads CANLSIGGYEQYF. The CDR3 nucleotides read TGTGCCAACCTATCTATAGGGGGATACGAGCAGTACTTC.

Ten or more counts support this clonotype. J is TRBJ2-1 and V is TRBV6-1; D may be TRBD1 or TRBD2 (5 bases each). The CDR3 length is 15 residues. Germline CDR1 reads MNHNS; CDR2 reads SASEGT. Between the trimmed V and J ends, which lost 6 bases and 3 bases, there was a span of 15 bases. CDR3 coding DNA: TGTGCCAGCAGCTCTGAAGGGACCCTCTACAATGAGCAGTTCTTC. Translation gives CASSSEGTLYNEQFF.

This clonotype was seen a handful of times. J is TRBJ1-1 and V is TRBV4-2; no definite D call. Germline lookup yields CDR1 LGHNA and CDR2 YNFKEQ. The CDR3 spans 13 residues. V lost 6 bases to trimming and J lost 2 bases, with 10 bases between them. This CDR3 reads CASSEHLNTEAFF. DNA of the CDR3: TGTGCCAGCAGTGAACATCTAAACACTGAAGCTTTCTTT.

This clonotype was counted a few times. The chain recombines TRBV10-3 with TRBJ2-5; 9 bases are shared with TRBD2. Germline assignment: CDR1 ENHRY and CDR2 SYGVKD. The CDR3 loop spans 16 amino acids. V shed 2 bases, J shed 5 bases, and the junction held 9 bases outside the gene matches. The CDR3 region is CAISEPTSGGLETQYF. Written as DNA, the CDR3 is TGTGCCATCAGTGAGCCAACCAGCGGGGGGTTGGAGACCCAGTACTTC.

This clonotype turned up a few times. V usage is TRBV10-3 and J usage is TRBJ2-2, with D tentatively TRBD1 (5 bases). This CDR3 has 14 amino acids. V was shortened by 4 bases and J by 7 bases, with 13 bases between the two germline ends. Germline V gene data show CDR1 as ENHRY and CDR2 as SYGVKD. The CDR3 here is CAISGRVGNGELFF. The CDR3 DNA sequence: TGTGCCATCAGTGGCAGGGTTGGGAACGGGGAGCTGTTTTTT.

The sample holds a few counts of this clonotype. The CDR3 DNA sequence: TGTGCCAGCAGTTTATCCCGGACAGGGGATTCTGAAAAACTGTTTTTT. Translation gives CASSLSRTGDSEKLFF. The rearrangement joins TRBV28 to TRBJ1-4; 9 positions match TRBD1. Germline CDR1 and CDR2: MDHEN and SYDVKM. With V trimmed by 1 base and J by 7 bases, 7 bases remained unmatched. The length of the CDR3 is 16 residues.

This clonotype was detected ten times or more. The chain carries TRBV5-1 and TRBJ1-1; D unresolved. Germline CDR1 is SGHRS and CDR2 is YFSETQ. The CDR3 has 14 amino acids. V gave up 4 bases and J gave up 1 base, with 11 bases separating them. CDR3 amino acids: CASSAQNGNTEAFF. The CDR3 coding sequence is TGCGCCAGCAGCGCACAGAACGGGAACACTGAAGCTTTCTTT.

This clonotype was found many times. The chain employs TRBV9 and TRBJ2-1, with D perhaps TRBD2 (5 bases). V was shortened by 4 bases and J by 6 bases, with 14 bases between the two germline ends. The length of the CDR3 is 14 residues. Germline V gene data show CDR1 as SGDLS and CDR2 as YYNGEE. The CDR3 here is CASSPEELVNEQFF. CDR3 nucleotide sequence: TGTGCCAGCAGCCCCGAAGAACTAGTCAATGAGCAGTTCTTC.

Turning to this clonotype: This may arise from a read error, as a much more abundant clone is one base away. This chain links TRBV24-1 with TRBJ2-5; possibly TRBD1 or TRBD2 for D (6 bases each). CDR3 length equals 16 residues. CDR1 and CDR2 from the germline V gene are KGHDR and SFDVKD. The CDR3 sequence is CATSDLVYGGQETRYF. The CDR3 coding sequence is TGTGCCACCAGTGATTTGGTTTACGGGGGCCAAGAGACCCGGTACTTC.

This clonotype has only a few counts. V gene TRBV7-2 combines with J gene TRBJ2-1; D gene unclear. This CDR3 is built from 13 residues. The V end was cut by 7 bases, the J end by 13 bases, with 20 bases between. CDR1 and CDR2 (germline): SGHTA, FQGNSA. The CDR3 here is CASTPSSLAIQFF. The CDR3 DNA is TGTGCCAGCACCCCAAGCAGCTTAGCTATTCAGTTCTTC.